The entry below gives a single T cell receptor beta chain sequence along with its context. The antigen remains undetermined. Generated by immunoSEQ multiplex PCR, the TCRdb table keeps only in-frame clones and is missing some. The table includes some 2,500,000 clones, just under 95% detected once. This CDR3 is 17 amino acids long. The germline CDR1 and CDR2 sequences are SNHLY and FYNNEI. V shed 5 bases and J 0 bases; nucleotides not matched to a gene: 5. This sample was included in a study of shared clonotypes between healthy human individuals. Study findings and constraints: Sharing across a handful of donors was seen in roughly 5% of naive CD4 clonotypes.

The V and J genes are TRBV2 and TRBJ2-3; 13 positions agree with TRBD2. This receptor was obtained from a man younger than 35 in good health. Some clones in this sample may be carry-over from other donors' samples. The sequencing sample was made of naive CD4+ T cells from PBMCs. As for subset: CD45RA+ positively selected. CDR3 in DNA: TGTGCCAGCAGTCCGGGACTAGCGGGATCTAGCACAGATACGCAGTATTTT. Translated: CASSPGLAGSSTDTQYF.